A single sample is the source of the 11 T cell receptor beta chains below, sequenced in a study of regulatory T cells in long-lasting Graves disease. The time point here: newly diagnosed GD, antithyroid drugs for less than 3 months. The authors made the TCR library using RNA they extracted from PBMCs. The authors built TCR beta libraries using iRepertoire HTBI primers and Arm-PCR of CDR3 regions. TCRdb analysed the multiplex PCR reads with MiXCR anew, one entry per CDR3 protein. The profile shows about 400,000 distinct CDR3 sequences, about 15% of them singletons. The sample was also linked to a second study, of T cells in Graves' hyperthyroidism and ophthalmopathy.

The sequences come from peripheral blood mononuclear cells (PBMCs), collected at new diagnosis, from a patient treated with antithyroid drugs. These receptors came from a woman in her forties with Graves disease.

This clonotype was detected ten times or more. This sequence joins TRBV12-3 or TRBV12-4 and TRBJ1-2; D perhaps matches TRBD1 (6 bases). The CDR3 totals 17 residues. V lost 6 bases, J lost 4 bases, and 24 bases lay in between. The CDR3 sequence: CASSPTLRDTSLYGYTF. The CDR3 DNA is TGTGCCAGCAGCCCGACTTTGAGGGACACATCGCTCTATGGCTACACCTTC.

The chain employs TRBV11-3 and TRBJ2-5; 8 nucleotides align to TRBD1. V was pared by 7 bases and J by 2 bases, with 3 bases of the junction left unmatched. The CDR3 consists of 13 residues. From germline, CDR1 is SGHNT and CDR2 YENEEA. The CDR3 bases are TGTGCCAGCACCCGGACAGGGCAAGAGACCCAGTACTTC. Protein: CASTRTGQETQYF. Combining the CDR3 with reference TRBV11-3 and TRBJ2-5 gives the whole variable domain EAGVVQSPRYKIIEKKQPVAFWCNPISGHNTLYWYLQNLGQGPELLIRYENEEAVDDSQLPKDRFSAERLKGVDSTLKIQPAELGDSAVYLCASTRTGQETQYFGPGTRLLVL.

The rearrangement links TRBV11-3 to TRBJ2-1; D remains ambiguous. This CDR3 is 13 amino acids long. V lost 3 bases to trimming and J lost 6 bases, with 9 bases between them. Per the germline V gene, CDR1 is SGHNT and CDR2 is YENEEA. The CDR3 loop reads CASSLSVRNEQFF. For the CDR3, the DNA is TGTGCCAGCAGCTTGTCAGTCCGCAATGAGCAGTTCTTC.

This clonotype was observed at least ten times. This chain connects TRBV13 to TRBJ2-7, with D hard to call. Trimming removed 0 bases at V and 7 bases at J, with 7 bases between. Germline CDR1 is PRHDT and CDR2 is FYEKMQ (reference sequence). The CDR3 totals 12 residues. The CDR3: CASSLGRQEQYF. CDR3 sequence (DNA): TGTGCCAGCAGCTTAGGTCGACAAGAGCAGTACTTC.

The rearrangement links TRBV4-1 to TRBJ2-4; D ambiguous. Germline lookup yields CDR1 MGHRA and CDR2 YSYEKL. Trimming took 0 bases from V and 3 from J, leaving 15 bases between them. This CDR3 has 17 amino acids. The CDR3 DNA is TGCGCCAGCAGCCAAGATCTCGTGGAATCGAGCAAAAACATTCAGTACTTC. It codes for CASSQDLVESSKNIQYF.

This clonotype has a count of ten or more. This chain joins TRBV7-2 and TRBJ2-7; possibly TRBD2 for D (5 bases). V was clipped by 5 bases and J by 7 bases, with 15 bases between them. The CDR3 runs to 13 residues. Germline CDR1 and CDR2: SGHTA and FQGNSA. CDR3 nucleotide sequence: TGTGCCAGCAGCCCCCCCGTAGGGAGTGAGCAGTACTTC. Protein: CASSPPVGSEQYF.

There are many counts of this clonotype. The junction departs from the called germline gene at one end, perhaps through a read error. The gene calls are TRBV12-3 or TRBV12-4 and TRBJ2-1; tentative D call: TRBD2 (6 bases). The CDR3 spans 15 residues. The CDR3 protein is CASSLGSGTYNEQFF. CDR3 DNA: TGTGCCAGCAGCTTAGGTAGCGGAACCTACAATGAGCAGTTCTTC.

This clonotype has a handful of counts. The J gene is TRBJ2-3, the V gene TRBV13; D possibly corresponds to TRBD2 (7 bases). This CDR3 comprises 14 residues. Trimming took off 5 bases at V and 5 bases at J, with 14 bases between the two ends. Per the germline V gene, CDR1 is PRHDT and CDR2 is FYEKMQ (reference sequence). DNA of the CDR3: TGTGCCAGCAGCCGAGGGGGGGACCAAGATACGCAGTATTTT. This gives the protein CASSRGGDQDTQYF.

The V and J genes are TRBV3-1 and TRBJ1-1, with D uncertain. The V end was cut by 0 bases, the J end by 5 bases, with 10 bases between. The CDR3 covers 14 residues. CDR1 is LGHDT, CDR2 YNNKEL, per germline (reference sequence). The CDR3 DNA sequence: TGTGCCAGCAGCCAAGATATCGCGGGGACTGAAGCTTTCTTT. Translation: CASSQDIAGTEAFF.

V usage is TRBV5-4 and J usage is TRBJ1-1; 7 nucleotides match TRBD1. V gave up 8 bases and J gave up 5 bases; unmatched junction bases: 6. From germline, CDR1 is SGHNT and CDR2 YYREEE (reference sequence). The CDR3 totals 12 residues. DNA of the CDR3: TGTGCCAGTATGACAGGGACGACTGAAGCTTTCTTT. Protein product: CASMTGTTEAFF.

This clonotype was seen repeatedly, ten times or more. The CDR3 spells CASRGTSGRAGEQYF. The CDR3, as DNA: TGTGCCAGCAGGGGGACTAGCGGGAGGGCCGGCGAGCAGTACTTC. The rearrangement joins TRBV3-1 to TRBJ2-7; 16 bases fit TRBD2. The CDR3 loop spans 15 amino acids. Trimming took 6 bases from V and 6 from J; bases not matched to a gene: 5. The germline gives CDR1 LGHDT, CDR2 YNNKEL (reference sequence).